This T cell receptor (beta chain) is drawn from a study of T-cell memory formation after mild COVID-19. This clonotype was counted ten times or more. The antigen remains unidentified. V was cut by 1 base and J by 4 bases, with 6 bases left in between. The CDR3 consists of 13 residues. Germline CDR1 and CDR2: SEHNR and FQNEAQ (reference sequence). 5'RACE with constant-segment primers built TCRalpha and TCRbeta cDNA libraries with UMIs. TCRdb analysed the 5' RACE reads with MiXCR anew, one entry per CDR3 protein. Among roughly 250,000 distinct CDR3 sequences, roughly 17% were seen once, and the ten largest hold 20% to 25%. General study findings and limits: CD4/CD8 balance held among clones contracting day 15 to 85, and later expanders leaned CD4+.

The genes are TRBV7-9 and TRBJ2-3, with D perhaps matching TRBD2 (6 bases). This clonotype was sampled from a man aged 18 to 30 who had mild COVID-19 (a few samples of this study predate the infection). Cell type and time point are not known. The sequencing input was PBMCs or a T cell subset sorted from them (not recorded which). The CDR3 loop is CASSLGLADTQYF. The DNA of the CDR3 is TGTGCCAGCAGCTTAGGACTAGCAGATACGCAGTATTTT.